The entry below describes one T cell receptor (beta chain). These data are taken from a study of technical replicates of blood from four donors. The assay was immunoSEQ multiplex PCR, and TCRdb's table has in-frame clones only and misses some. The sample holds roughly 72,000 clones, about 90% seen once. Germline V lookup: CDR1 MNHEY, CDR2 SMNVEV (reference sequence). Trimming pared 5 bases from V and 8 bases from J, leaving 18 bases between. There are 14 residues in the CDR3. This chain connects TRBV27 to TRBJ1-2; the D gene is possibly TRBD1 (5 bases). This clonotype was sampled from a human donor in good health. What was sequenced was T cells isolated from PBMCs. The CDR3 loop reads CASSPVWGREGYTF. The CDR3 DNA reads as TGTGCCAGCAGTCCTGTTTGGGGGAGGGAAGGCTACACCTTC.